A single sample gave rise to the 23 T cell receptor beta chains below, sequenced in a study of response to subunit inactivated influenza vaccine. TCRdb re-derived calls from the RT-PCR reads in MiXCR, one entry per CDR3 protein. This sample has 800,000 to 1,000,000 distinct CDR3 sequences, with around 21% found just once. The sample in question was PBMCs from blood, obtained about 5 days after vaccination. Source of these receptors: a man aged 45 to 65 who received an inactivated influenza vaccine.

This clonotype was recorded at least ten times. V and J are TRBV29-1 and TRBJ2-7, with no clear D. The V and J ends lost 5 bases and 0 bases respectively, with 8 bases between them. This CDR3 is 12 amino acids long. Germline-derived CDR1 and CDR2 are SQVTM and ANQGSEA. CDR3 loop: CSVLASSYEQYF. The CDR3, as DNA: TGCAGCGTTCTTGCCAGCTCCTACGAGCAGTACTTC.

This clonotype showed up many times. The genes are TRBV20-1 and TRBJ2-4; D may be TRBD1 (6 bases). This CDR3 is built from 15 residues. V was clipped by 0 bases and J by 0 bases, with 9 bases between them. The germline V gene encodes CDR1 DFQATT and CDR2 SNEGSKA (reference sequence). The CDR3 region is CSAREDSQAKNIQYF. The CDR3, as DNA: TGCAGTGCTAGAGAGGACAGTCAAGCCAAAAACATTCAGTACTTC.

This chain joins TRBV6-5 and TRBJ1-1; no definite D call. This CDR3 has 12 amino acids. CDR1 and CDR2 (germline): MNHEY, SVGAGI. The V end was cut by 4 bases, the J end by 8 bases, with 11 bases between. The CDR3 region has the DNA TGTGCCAGCAGTTCGCGCACGACCGAAGCTTTCTTT. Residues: CASSSRTTEAFF.

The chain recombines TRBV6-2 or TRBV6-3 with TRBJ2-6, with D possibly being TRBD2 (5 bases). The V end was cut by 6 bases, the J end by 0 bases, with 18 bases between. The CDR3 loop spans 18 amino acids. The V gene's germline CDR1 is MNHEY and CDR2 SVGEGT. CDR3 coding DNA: TGTGCCAGCAGCCCTCGAGGGCCAGGAGACTCTGGGGCCAACGTCCTGACTTTC. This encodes CASSPRGPGDSGANVLTF.

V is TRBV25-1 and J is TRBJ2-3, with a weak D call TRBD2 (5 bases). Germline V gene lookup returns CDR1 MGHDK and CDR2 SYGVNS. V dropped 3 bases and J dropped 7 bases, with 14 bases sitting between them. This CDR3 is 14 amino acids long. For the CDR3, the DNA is TGTGCCAGCAGTGAGAGCTCCTGGAGGAATACGCAGTATTTT. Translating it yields CASSESSWRNTQYF.

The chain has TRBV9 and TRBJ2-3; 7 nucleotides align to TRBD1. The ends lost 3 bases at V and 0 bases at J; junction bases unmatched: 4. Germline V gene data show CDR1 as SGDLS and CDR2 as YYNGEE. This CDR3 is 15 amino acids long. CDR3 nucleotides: TGTGCCAGCAGCGCGACAGGGAGTAGCACAGATACGCAGTATTTT. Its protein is CASSATGSSTDTQYF.

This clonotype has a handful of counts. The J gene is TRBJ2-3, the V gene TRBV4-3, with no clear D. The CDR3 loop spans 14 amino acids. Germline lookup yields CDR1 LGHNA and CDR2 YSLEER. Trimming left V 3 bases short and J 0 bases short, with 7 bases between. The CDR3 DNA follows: TGCGCCAGCAGCCACGGTTCTAGCACAGATACGCAGTATTTT. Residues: CASSHGSSTDTQYF.

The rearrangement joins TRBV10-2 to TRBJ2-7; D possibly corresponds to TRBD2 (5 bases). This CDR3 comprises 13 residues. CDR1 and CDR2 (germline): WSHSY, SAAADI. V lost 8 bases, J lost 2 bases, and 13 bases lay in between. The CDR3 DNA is TGCGCCAGCGGGAGCACACTACCCTACGAGCAGTACTTC. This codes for CASGSTLPYEQYF.

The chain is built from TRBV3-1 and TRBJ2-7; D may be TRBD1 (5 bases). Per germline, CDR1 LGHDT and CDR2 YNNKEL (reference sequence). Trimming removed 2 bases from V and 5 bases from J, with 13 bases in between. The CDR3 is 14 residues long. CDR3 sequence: CASSQIQVSHEQYF. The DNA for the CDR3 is TGTGCCAGCAGCCAAATACAGGTATCCCACGAGCAGTACTTC.

The CDR3 DNA is TGCAGTGCTAGAGCGCGGGGACAGGGGTCCTACGAGCAGTACTTC. Translating it yields CSARARGQGSYEQYF. The V and J genes are TRBV20-1 and TRBJ2-7; 10 bases map to TRBD1. This CDR3 has 15 amino acids. From germline, CDR1 is DFQATT and CDR2 SNEGSKA (reference sequence). After removal of 1 base from V and 1 base from J, the junction contained 4 bases not matched to a gene.

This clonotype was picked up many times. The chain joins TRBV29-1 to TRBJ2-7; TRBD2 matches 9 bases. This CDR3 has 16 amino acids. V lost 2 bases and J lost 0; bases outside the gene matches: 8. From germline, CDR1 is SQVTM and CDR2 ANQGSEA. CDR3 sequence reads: CSVERRSSGNSYEQYF. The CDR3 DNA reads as TGCAGCGTTGAACGGCGGTCTAGCGGGAACTCCTACGAGCAGTACTTC.

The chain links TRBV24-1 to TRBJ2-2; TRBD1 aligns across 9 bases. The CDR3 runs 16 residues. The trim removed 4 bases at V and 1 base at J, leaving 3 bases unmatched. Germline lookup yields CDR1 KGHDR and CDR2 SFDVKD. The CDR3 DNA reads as TGTGCCACCAGTGACACGGGACAGGGGAACACCGGGGAGCTGTTTTTT. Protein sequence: CATSDTGQGNTGELFF.

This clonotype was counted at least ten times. CDR3 DNA: TGCGCCAGCAGCCAAGAGAGACAGGGCCTCCAAGAGACCCAGTACTTC. Amino acids: CASSQERQGLQETQYF. The chain couples TRBV4-3 to TRBJ2-5, with 7 bases fitting TRBD1. CDR3 length: 16 amino acids. Germline V gene sequence: CDR1 LGHNA, CDR2 YSLEER. The trim removed 0 bases at V and 1 base at J, leaving 5 bases unmatched.

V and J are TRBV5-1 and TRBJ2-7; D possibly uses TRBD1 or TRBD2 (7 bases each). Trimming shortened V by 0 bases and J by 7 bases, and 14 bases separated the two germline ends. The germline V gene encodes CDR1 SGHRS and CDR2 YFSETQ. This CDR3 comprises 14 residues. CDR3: CASSLAQGGSEQYF. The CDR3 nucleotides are TGCGCCAGCAGCTTGGCGCAGGGGGGGTCGGAGCAGTACTTC.

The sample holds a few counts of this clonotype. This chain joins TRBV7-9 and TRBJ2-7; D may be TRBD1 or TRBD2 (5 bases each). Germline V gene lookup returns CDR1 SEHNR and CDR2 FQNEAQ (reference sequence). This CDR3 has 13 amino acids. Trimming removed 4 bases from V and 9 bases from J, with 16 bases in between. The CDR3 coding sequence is TGTGCCAGCAGCTCAGTATCGGGGCTAGGGCAGTACTTC. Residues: CASSSVSGLGQYF. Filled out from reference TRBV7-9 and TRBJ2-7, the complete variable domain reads DTGVSQNPRHKITKRGQNVTFRCDPISEHNRLYWYRQTLGQGPEFLTYFQNEAQLEKSRLLSDRFSAERPKGSFSTLEIQRTEQGDSAMYLCASSSVSGLGQYFGPGTRLTVT.

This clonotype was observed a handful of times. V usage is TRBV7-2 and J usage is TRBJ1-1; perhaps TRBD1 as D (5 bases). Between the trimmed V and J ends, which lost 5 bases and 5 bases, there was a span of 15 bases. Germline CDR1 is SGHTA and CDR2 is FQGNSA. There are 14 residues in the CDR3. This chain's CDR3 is CASSQSQGRTEAFF. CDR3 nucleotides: TGTGCCAGCAGCCAGAGTCAGGGAAGGACTGAAGCTTTCTTT.

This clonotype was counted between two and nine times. The CDR3 DNA reads as TGCGCCAGCAGCCAAGATTGGGGGGGGCGCACCGGGGAGCTGTTTTTT. Translated: CASSQDWGGRTGELFF. The V gene is TRBV4-3, the J gene TRBJ2-2; tentatively, D is TRBD2 (7 bases). Germline V CDR1 and CDR2: LGHNA, YSLEER. V was trimmed by 0 bases and J by 4 bases, leaving 12 bases between them. The CDR3 runs 16 residues.

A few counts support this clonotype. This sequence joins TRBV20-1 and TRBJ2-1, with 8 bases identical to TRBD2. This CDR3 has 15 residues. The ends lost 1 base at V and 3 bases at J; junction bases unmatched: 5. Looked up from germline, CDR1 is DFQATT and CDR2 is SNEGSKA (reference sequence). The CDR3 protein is CSARGSGDHYNEQFF. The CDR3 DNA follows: TGCAGTGCTAGAGGTAGCGGGGATCACTACAATGAGCAGTTCTTC.

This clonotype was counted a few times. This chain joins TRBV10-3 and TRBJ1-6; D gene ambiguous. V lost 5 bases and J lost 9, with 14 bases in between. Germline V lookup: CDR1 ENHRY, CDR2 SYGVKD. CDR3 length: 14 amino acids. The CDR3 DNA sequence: TGTGCCATCAGTAAGACCGAGCTGGGTTCACCCCTCCACTTT. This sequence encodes CAISKTELGSPLHF.

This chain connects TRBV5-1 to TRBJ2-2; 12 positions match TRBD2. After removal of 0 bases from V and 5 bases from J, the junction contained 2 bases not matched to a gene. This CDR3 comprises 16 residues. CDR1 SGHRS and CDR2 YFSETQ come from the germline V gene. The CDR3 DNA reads TGCGCCAGCAGCTTGGAACTAGCGGGAGGAACCGGGGAGCTGTTTTTT. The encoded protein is CASSLELAGGTGELFF.

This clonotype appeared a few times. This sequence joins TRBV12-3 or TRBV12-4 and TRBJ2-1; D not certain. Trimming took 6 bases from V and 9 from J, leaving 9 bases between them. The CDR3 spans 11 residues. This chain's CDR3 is CASSRIGEQFF. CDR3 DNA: TGTGCCAGCAGCCGGATAGGTGAGCAGTTCTTC.

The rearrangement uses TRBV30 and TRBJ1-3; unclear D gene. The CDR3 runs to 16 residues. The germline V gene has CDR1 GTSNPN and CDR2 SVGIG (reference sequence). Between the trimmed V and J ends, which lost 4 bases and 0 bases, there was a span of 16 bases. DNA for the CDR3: TGTGCCTGGACCCCCGGGAGGGCCATCTCTGGAAACACCATATATTTT. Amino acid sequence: CAWTPGRAISGNTIYF.

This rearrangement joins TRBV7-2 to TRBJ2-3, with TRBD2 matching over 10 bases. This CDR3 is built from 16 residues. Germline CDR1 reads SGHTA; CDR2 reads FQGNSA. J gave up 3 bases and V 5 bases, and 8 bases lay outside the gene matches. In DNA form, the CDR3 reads TGTGCCAGCAGCCGTCAAGCGGGAGGGCGGACAGATACGCAGTATTTT. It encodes CASSRQAGGRTDTQYF.